This entry is about one TCR beta chain. Its antigen is not identified. This record belongs to a study of OX40 agonist ivuxolimab in advanced cancers. Study in general: The patients' treatment was ivuxolimab, an agonistic anti-OX40 (CD134) antibody. Mean age about 60 years, range roughly 20 to 85; 82.7% male. General study results and limits: CD4+ T cells averaged fewer expanded clones than CD8+ T cells.

Only in-frame clones appear in the TCRdb table, and some are missing; sequencing was by immunoSEQ multiplex PCR. The table has 80,000 to 100,000 clones, roughly 95% seen once. Trimming took off 1 base at V and 6 bases at J, with 9 bases between the two ends. The CDR3 is 14 residues long. Germline assignment: CDR1 LNHNV and CDR2 YYDKDF (reference sequence). Sequences were derived from CD4+ or CD8+ T cells sorted from blood, sampled in a trial of the OX40 agonist ivuxolimab. The clonotype comes from an adult with an advanced solid tumor such as melanoma, head and neck, liver or kidney cancer. The chain carries TRBV15 and TRBJ2-2; D is unresolved. The DNA for the CDR3 is TGTGCCACCAGCAGAGGGTCAACGGCCGGGGAGCTGTTTTTT. Its protein product is CATSRGSTAGELFF.